A single sample gave rise to the 32 T cell receptor beta chains below, sequenced in a study of shared clonotypes between healthy human individuals. The repertoire was sequenced with immunoSEQ multiplex PCR; TCRdb's copy has only in-frame clones and lacks some. The sample lists 2 million to 2.5 million clones; approximately 94% were seen once. The sample taken for sequencing was naive CD4+ T cells from PBMCs. As to subset: CD45RA+ positively selected. These receptors originate from a man aged 18 to 35 in good health. Some clones in this sample may be carry-over from other donors' samples.

This chain joins TRBV28 and TRBJ1-2; D is perhaps TRBD1 (5 bases). Germline-derived CDR1 and CDR2 are MDHEN and SYDVKM. This CDR3 is built from 14 residues. V gave up 6 bases and J gave up 4 bases, with 15 bases separating them. In nucleotides, the CDR3 is TGTGCCAGCAGCCTGGGACGGCGGGGCTATGGCTACACCTTC. This gives the protein CASSLGRRGYGYTF.

For this clone: Distinct nucleotide sequences in the sample also encode this CDR3. The chain combines TRBV5-1 with TRBJ2-7; 10 bases map to TRBD2. V was pared by 0 bases and J by 2 bases, with 5 bases of the junction left unmatched. This CDR3 spans 16 amino acids. CDR1 and CDR2 from the germline V gene are SGHRS and YFSETQ. For the CDR3, the DNA is TGCGCCAGCAGCTTGGGCCCAGCGGGAGGGACCTACGAGCAGTACTTC. Translated, it gives CASSLGPAGGTYEQYF.

CDR3 DNA sequence: TGTGCCAGCTCTTATCTTCCGGGACAAGCTCACACAGATACGCAGTATTTT. Translating gives CASSYLPGQAHTDTQYF. The rearrangement joins TRBV25-1 to TRBJ2-3; maybe TRBD1 (6 bases). Germline loops: CDR1 MGHDK, CDR2 SYGVNS. This CDR3 contains 17 residues. Trimming took off 8 bases at V and 2 bases at J, with 23 bases between the two ends.

The rearrangement links TRBV5-1 to TRBJ2-5; 7 positions match TRBD1. J gave up 5 bases and V 3 bases, and 10 bases lay outside the gene matches. The CDR3 extends over 15 amino acids. Germline CDR1 reads SGHRS; CDR2 reads YFSETQ. The CDR3 DNA reads TGCGCCAGCAGCTCGCTTTTGGGACAGTGGGAGACCCAGTACTTC. This translates into CASSSLLGQWETQYF. Full variable domain (missing parts from reference TRBV5-1 and TRBJ2-5): KAGVTQTPRYLIKTRGQQVTLSCSPISGHRSVSWYQQTPGQGLQFLFEYFSETQRNKGNFPGRFSGRQFSNSRSEMNVSTLELGDSALYLCASSSLLGQWETQYFGPGTRLLVL.

The chain couples TRBV11-3 to TRBJ1-1, with TRBD1 matching over 10 bases. The CDR3 runs to 14 residues. Germline V lookup: CDR1 SGHNT, CDR2 YENEEA. V shed 4 bases, J shed 4 bases, and the junction held 3 bases outside the gene matches. Here the CDR3 DNA reads TGTGCCAGCAGCTCAAGGACAGGGGGCACTGAAGCTTTCTTT. Translation gives CASSSRTGGTEAFF.

The chain is built from TRBV7-2 and TRBJ2-3; 8 positions agree with TRBD1. The germline gives CDR1 SGHTA, CDR2 FQGNSA. V lost 4 bases, J lost 3 bases, and 3 bases stayed unmatched. This CDR3 has 14 amino acids. This chain's CDR3 is CASSWTGRTDTQYF. The CDR3 nucleotides read TGTGCCAGCAGCTGGACAGGGAGAACAGATACGCAGTATTTT. Together with reference TRBV7-2 and TRBJ2-3, the CDR3 gives the full variable domain: GAGVSQSPSNKVTEKGKDVELRCDPISGHTALYWYRQSLGQGLEFLIYFQGNSAPDKSGLPSDRFSAERTGGSVSTLTIQRTQQEDSAVYLCASSWTGRTDTQYFGPGTRLTVL.

Regarding this clone: Additional DNA sequences in this sample encode the identical CDR3. The V gene is TRBV20-1, the J gene TRBJ2-7, with 8 bases lining up with TRBD1. The CDR3 extends over 11 amino acids. Trimming removed 6 bases from V and 5 bases from J; junction bases left unmatched: 3. CDR1 DFQATT and CDR2 SNEGSKA come from the germline V gene (reference sequence). CDR3 loop: CSATDRDEQYF. CDR3 DNA: TGCAGTGCCACGGACAGGGACGAGCAGTACTTC.

The chain combines TRBV5-1 with TRBJ1-2; no definite D call. CDR1 SGHRS and CDR2 YFSETQ come from the germline V gene. This CDR3 region has 15 residues. The V and J ends lost 1 base and 8 bases respectively, with 18 bases between them. The CDR3 nucleotides are TGCGCCAGCAGCTTGACTGGGTCGGTAGGCCTCGGCTACACCTTC. This encodes CASSLTGSVGLGYTF.

This sequence joins TRBV5-4 and TRBJ1-1; no firm D call. V was trimmed by 4 bases and J by 9 bases, leaving 25 bases between them. The CDR3 totals 16 residues. Germline loops: CDR1 SGHNT, CDR2 YYREEE (reference sequence). The CDR3 DNA is TGTGCCAGCAGCCTATCAGACTCGACTCGGGGTCACAAAGCTTTCTTT. Its translation is CASSLSDSTRGHKAFF.

CDR3 region: CASSQVTGYTDTQYF. The CDR3 coding sequence is TGTGCCAGCAGCCAAGTTACGGGGTACACAGATACGCAGTATTTT. The J gene is TRBJ2-3, the V gene TRBV4-2; the D gene is possibly TRBD2 (5 bases). Trimming took 1 base from V and 2 from J, leaving 10 bases between them. Germline V gene lookup returns CDR1 LGHNA and CDR2 YNFKEQ. The CDR3 spans 15 residues.

V is TRBV6-1 and J is TRBJ1-1, with a possible D match to TRBD1 (6 bases). CDR1 MNHNS and CDR2 SASEGT come from the germline V gene. The ends were cut back, 5 bases at V and 6 bases at J, with 19 bases in the middle. The CDR3 contains 15 residues. Here the CDR3 reads CASSSDRFTGPEAFF. Written as DNA, the CDR3 is TGTGCCAGCAGTTCCGACAGGTTTACGGGGCCTGAAGCTTTCTTT.

V and J are TRBV25-1 and TRBJ2-5; 9 bases agree with TRBD2. CDR3 length equals 15 residues. Germline V gene lookup returns CDR1 MGHDK and CDR2 SYGVNS. The V gene end was trimmed by 4 bases and the J gene end by 5 bases; junction bases not matched to a gene: 8. CDR3: CASSAGGRAGETQYF. CDR3 nucleotide sequence: TGTGCCAGCAGTGCAGGCGGGAGGGCCGGTGAGACCCAGTACTTC.

This chain links TRBV7-9 with TRBJ1-2; 7 bases line up with TRBD1. With 5 bases clipped from V and 8 bases from J, the junction kept 11 bases outside the gene matches. The CDR3 runs 14 residues. Germline V gene lookup returns CDR1 SEHNR and CDR2 FQNEAQ (reference sequence). CDR3 loop: CASSPRDRSTGYTF. In nucleotides, the CDR3 is TGTGCCAGCAGCCCGCGGGACAGATCCACGGGCTACACCTTC.

The chain is built from TRBV21-1 and TRBJ2-4. TRBV21-1 corresponds to a pseudogene. The CDR3 has 14 amino acids. CDR3 region: CASSSPQRQNIQYF. For the CDR3, the DNA is TGTGCCAGCAGCAGTCCACAGCGCCAAAACATTCAGTACTTC.

This clone was seen only a few times. This same CDR3 is encoded by further DNA sequences in the sample. The chain links TRBV18 to TRBJ2-1, with 10 positions matching TRBD2. V gave up 1 base and J gave up 4 bases; unmatched junction bases: 1. Germline V gene lookup returns CDR1 KGHSH and CDR2 LQKENI. The CDR3 is 15 residues long. As DNA, the CDR3 is TGTGCCAGCTCACCACGACTAGCGGGTTACAATGAGCAGTTCTTC. Its translation is CASSPRLAGYNEQFF. The whole variable domain, remainder taken from reference TRBV18 and TRBJ2-1, is NAGVMQNPRHLVRRRGQEARLRCSPMKGHSHVYWYRQLPEEGLKFMVYLQKENIIDESGMPKERFSAEFPKEGPSILRIQQVVRGDSAAYFCASSPRLAGYNEQFFGPGTRLTVL.

About this clone: Other DNA sequences within the sample encode an identical CDR3. The chain combines TRBV7-9 with TRBJ1-4; no reliable D call. The CDR3 runs 14 residues. Germline V gives CDR1 SEHNR, CDR2 FQNEAQ (reference sequence). The V gene lost 1 base and the J gene lost 1 base, with 4 bases spanning the gap. As DNA, the CDR3 is TGTGCCAGCAGCTTAGGGGGAACTAATGAAAAACTGTTTTTT. Translating gives CASSLGGTNEKLFF. Full variable domain (rest looked up from reference TRBV7-9 and TRBJ1-4): DTGVSQNPRHKITKRGQNVTFRCDPISEHNRLYWYRQTLGQGPEFLTYFQNEAQLEKSRLLSDRFSAERPKGSFSTLEIQRTEQGDSAMYLCASSLGGTNEKLFFGSGTQLSVL.

As for this clone: Additional DNA sequences in this sample encode the identical CDR3. The chain uses TRBV7-3 and TRBJ2-1; 8 bases match TRBD2. CDR3 length: 15 amino acids. CDR1 SGHTA and CDR2 FQGTGA come from the germline V gene. The ends lost 3 bases at V and 0 bases at J; junction bases unmatched: 1. The CDR3 bases are TGTGCCAGCAGCTTGAGCGGGAGCTCCTACAATGAGCAGTTCTTC. Protein: CASSLSGSSYNEQFF.

The genes are TRBV7-3 and TRBJ2-7, with TRBD1 matching 7 bases. The V gene's germline CDR1 is SGHTA and CDR2 FQGTGA. The V gene end was trimmed by 2 bases and the J gene end by 2 bases; junction bases not matched to a gene: 3. The CDR3 runs to 14 residues. The CDR3 bases are TGTGCCAGCAGCTTAGAAGGGACAGCCTACGAGCAGTACTTC. Translating gives CASSLEGTAYEQYF.

The chain employs TRBV2 and TRBJ2-7, with a possible D match to TRBD1 (6 bases). The V end was cut by 3 bases, the J end by 4 bases, with 7 bases between. CDR1 and CDR2 from the germline V gene are SNHLY and FYNNEI. The CDR3 has 12 amino acids. The CDR3, as DNA: TGTGCCAGCAGTGACGACAGGTACGAGCAGTACTTC. Its protein is CASSDDRYEQYF.

The chain uses TRBV6-4 and TRBJ2-3; a possible D gene is TRBD1 (5 bases). The CDR3 consists of 16 residues. Germline V gene lookup returns CDR1 MRHNA and CDR2 SNTAGT. V was pared by 3 bases and J by 2 bases, with 15 bases between. CDR3 nucleotides: TGTGCCAGCAGTGATCTCCCAGGGTCCCTCACAGATACGCAGTATTTT. It yields the protein CASSDLPGSLTDTQYF.

Of note for this clone: Different DNA sequences within this sample yield the same CDR3. The genes are TRBV4-3 and TRBJ1-2; D call uncertain. In germline, CDR1 is LGHNA, CDR2 YSLEER. This CDR3 spans 13 amino acids. Trimming took 0 bases from V and 6 from J, leaving 8 bases between them. For the CDR3, the DNA is TGCGCCAGCAGCCAAGAAACCGGGGATGGCTACACCTTC. Translation: CASSQETGDGYTF.

The V and J genes are TRBV5-1 and TRBJ2-6; weak D call: TRBD2 (6 bases). V lost 7 bases and J lost 0, with 8 bases in between. Germline V gives CDR1 SGHRS, CDR2 YFSETQ. The CDR3 has 14 amino acids. This CDR3 reads CASEGGSGANVLTF. CDR3 nucleotide sequence: TGCGCCAGCGAGGGAGGCTCTGGGGCCAACGTCCTGACTTTC.

The chain is built from TRBV7-3 and TRBJ2-1; TRBD2 matches at 13 bases. CDR1 and CDR2 from the germline V gene are SGHTA and FQGTGA. V lost 5 bases and J lost 5; bases outside the gene matches: 6. The CDR3 has 16 amino acids. DNA of the CDR3: TGTGCCAGCAGCCAGAATGGACTAGCGGGAGACAATGAGCAGTTCTTC. This encodes CASSQNGLAGDNEQFF.

Note on this clone: Other DNA sequences in this specimen translate into the identical CDR3. The genes are TRBV29-1 and TRBJ2-1; no clear D gene. Trimming pared 8 bases from V and 6 bases from J, leaving 14 bases between. The CDR3 spans 12 residues. The germline CDR1 and CDR2 sequences are SQVTM and ANQGSEA. CDR3 sequence reads: CSPRTSGNEQFF. Here the CDR3 DNA reads TGCAGCCCACGGACCTCCGGCAATGAGCAGTTCTTC.

The chain recombines TRBV18 with TRBJ1-2; D gene unclear. The germline V and J ends were trimmed by 3 bases and 0 bases, with 8 bases remaining between them. Germline loops: CDR1 KGHSH, CDR2 LQKENI. This CDR3 comprises 14 residues. CDR3 region: CASSPAETNYGYTF. The CDR3 bases are TGTGCCAGCTCACCGGCAGAGACTAACTATGGCTACACCTTC.

Details on this clone: The same CDR3 also results from other DNA sequences found in this sample. The V and J genes are TRBV18 and TRBJ2-1; 11 nucleotides agree with TRBD2. J lost 3 bases, V lost 5 bases, and 3 bases had no gene match. Per germline, CDR1 KGHSH and CDR2 LQKENI. The CDR3 runs 15 residues. For the CDR3, the DNA is TGTGCCAGCTCATCCGGGACTAGCGGCTACAATGAGCAGTTCTTC. This translates into CASSSGTSGYNEQFF.

J is TRBJ2-1 and V is TRBV11-1, with 11 bases identical to TRBD2. In germline, CDR1 is SGHAT, CDR2 FQDESV (reference sequence). This CDR3 spans 15 amino acids. With 6 bases clipped from V and 4 bases from J, the junction kept 5 bases outside the gene matches. In DNA form, the CDR3 reads TGTGCCAGCAGTCGGGGACTAGCGGCTTACAATGAGCAGTTCTTC. Its translation: CASSRGLAAYNEQFF.

The V gene is TRBV7-9, the J gene TRBJ2-1; 12 bases agree with TRBD2. This CDR3 contains 15 residues. Per the germline V gene, CDR1 is SEHNR and CDR2 is FQNEAQ (reference sequence). The trim removed 5 bases at V and 7 bases at J, leaving 6 bases unmatched. CDR3 region: CASSQGTSGQNEQFF. The CDR3 nucleotides read TGTGCCAGCAGCCAGGGGACTAGCGGGCAGAATGAGCAGTTCTTC.

The V and J genes are TRBV6-5 and TRBJ2-7; 8 nucleotides align to TRBD1. V shed 7 bases, J shed 4 bases, and the junction held 12 bases outside the gene matches. Germline CDR1 and CDR2: MNHEY and SVGAGI. The CDR3 runs 15 residues. In DNA, the CDR3 is TGTGCCAGCACCCAGGACAGGGTCGGGTTGTACGAGCAGTACTTC. As protein: CASTQDRVGLYEQYF.

The chain is built from TRBV27 and TRBJ1-1; a weak D match, TRBD1 (5 bases). The ends were cut back, 10 bases at V and 2 bases at J, with 14 bases in the middle. This CDR3 is built from 13 residues. In germline, CDR1 is MNHEY, CDR2 SMNVEV (reference sequence). Written as DNA, the CDR3 is TGTGCCACCCGCGCCACAGGTAACACTGAAGCTTTCTTT. Translation: CATRATGNTEAFF.

The rearrangement joins TRBV6-4 to TRBJ2-3, with a tentative D call TRBD2 (6 bases). Deletions cut 8 bases from V and 0 bases from J, with 12 bases between. This CDR3 is built from 14 residues. Germline CDR1 reads MRHNA; CDR2 reads SNTAGT. As DNA, the CDR3 is TGTGCCAGCCGGGTCAGCGGGAGCACAGATACGCAGTATTTT. Its protein is CASRVSGSTDTQYF.

The rearrangement links TRBV15 to TRBJ2-1, with unresolved D. There are 17 residues in the CDR3. Germline V gives CDR1 LNHNV, CDR2 YYDKDF (reference sequence). Trimming took 0 bases from V and 3 from J, leaving 15 bases between them. Written as DNA, the CDR3 is TGTGCCACCAGCAGAGATCTGTCCGGTTGGGACTACAATGAGCAGTTCTTC. The encoded protein is CATSRDLSGWDYNEQFF.